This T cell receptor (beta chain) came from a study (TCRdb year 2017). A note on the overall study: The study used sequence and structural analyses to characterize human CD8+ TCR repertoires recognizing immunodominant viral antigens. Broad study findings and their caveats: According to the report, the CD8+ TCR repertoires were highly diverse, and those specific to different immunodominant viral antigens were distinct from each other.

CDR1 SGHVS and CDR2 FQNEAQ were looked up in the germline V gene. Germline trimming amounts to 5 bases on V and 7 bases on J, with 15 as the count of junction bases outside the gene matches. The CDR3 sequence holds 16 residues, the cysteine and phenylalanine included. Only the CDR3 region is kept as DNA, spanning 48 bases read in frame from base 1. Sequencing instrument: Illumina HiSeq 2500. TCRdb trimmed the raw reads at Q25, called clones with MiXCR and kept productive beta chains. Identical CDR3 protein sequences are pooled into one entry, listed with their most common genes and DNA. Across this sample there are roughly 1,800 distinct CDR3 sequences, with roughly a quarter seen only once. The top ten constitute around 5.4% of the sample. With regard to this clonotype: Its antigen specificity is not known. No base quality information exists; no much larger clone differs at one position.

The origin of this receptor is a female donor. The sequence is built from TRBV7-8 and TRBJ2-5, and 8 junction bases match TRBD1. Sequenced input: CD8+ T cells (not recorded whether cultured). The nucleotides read TGTGCCAGCAGCCAACCGGACAGGGCGAGGGGAGGGACCCAGTACTTC. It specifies CASSQPDRARGGTQYF.